What follows is one T cell receptor beta chain and its context. TCRdb's table, derived via immunoSEQ multiplex PCR, lists solely in-frame clones and lacks some. The sample records fewer than 500,000 clones, around nine tenths being singletons. These data originate in a study of control samples from healthy donors and cancer patients. The CDR3 has 12 amino acids. V dropped 2 bases and J dropped 8 bases, with 9 bases sitting between them. Per the germline V gene, CDR1 is LGHDT and CDR2 is YNNKEL (reference sequence). This TCR was recovered from a middle-aged man with head and neck cancer. The chain uses TRBV3-1 (or the pseudogene TRBV3-2) and TRBJ1-2; tentatively, D is TRBD1 (5 bases). The specimen sequenced was PBMCs. Here the CDR3 reads CASSQSGGGYTF. The DNA for the CDR3 is TGTGCCAGCAGCCAATCCGGGGGAGGCTACACCTTC.